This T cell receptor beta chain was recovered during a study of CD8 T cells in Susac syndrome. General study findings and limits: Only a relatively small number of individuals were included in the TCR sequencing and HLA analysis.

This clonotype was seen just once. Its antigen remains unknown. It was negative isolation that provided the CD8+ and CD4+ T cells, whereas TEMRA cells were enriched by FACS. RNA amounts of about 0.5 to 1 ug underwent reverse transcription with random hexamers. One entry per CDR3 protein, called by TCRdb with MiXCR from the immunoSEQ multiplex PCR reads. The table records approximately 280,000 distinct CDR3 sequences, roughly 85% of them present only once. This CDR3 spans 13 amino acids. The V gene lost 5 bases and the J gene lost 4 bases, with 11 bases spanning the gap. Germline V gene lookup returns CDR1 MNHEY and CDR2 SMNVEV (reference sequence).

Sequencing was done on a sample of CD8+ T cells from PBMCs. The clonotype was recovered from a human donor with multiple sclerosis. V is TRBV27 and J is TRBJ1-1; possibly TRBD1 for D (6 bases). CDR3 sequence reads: CASSITGRTEAFF. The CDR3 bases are TGTGCCAGCAGTATAACAGGGCGCACTGAAGCTTTCTTT.